The clone carrying this T cell receptor (beta chain) was counted a single time. Its target is not known. The data belong to a study of cytomegalovirus exposure and HLA in healthy donors. Background on the study: The study's early data release held roughly 91 million unique TCRs from HLA-typed donors.

Study-wide results and caveats: CMV serostatus was the sole immune exposure information available. An analysis was carried out later, and it reportedly showed fewer N-insertions in an Asian-associated ancestry cluster than the approximately 700-donor mean.

PCR employed 60 Vbeta and 13 Jbeta primers. Generated by immunoSEQ multiplex PCR, the TCRdb table keeps only in-frame clones and is missing some. The table has tens of thousands of clones, roughly 80% seen once. The donors were healthy bone marrow donors. The sequence was collected from a woman aged 25-40 years in good health and CMV-seronegative. Sequencing was done on a sample of PBMCs.

The CDR3 DNA reads as TGTGCCAGCAGGGACAGGGTAAAGGGTGAAGCTTTCTTT. It encodes CASRDRVKGEAFF. The gene calls are TRBV6-5 and TRBJ1-1, with 8 positions matching TRBD1. V trimming: 6 bases; J trimming: 7 bases; junction bases outside the gene matches: 7. The length of the CDR3 is 13 residues. Germline values: CDR1 MNHEY, CDR2 SVGAGI.